This T cell receptor (beta chain) was documented in a study of human T cells and chemical hapten exposure. Whole-study results and caveats: TCRs at a frequency above 1 in 1000 stayed unchanged with DPC sensitization.

J gave up 5 bases and V 7 bases, and 8 bases lay outside the gene matches. The CDR3 consists of 13 residues. Looked up from germline, CDR1 is DFQATT and CDR2 is SNEGSKA (reference sequence). TCRdb re-called the RACE reads with MiXCR, one entry per CDR3 protein. The repertoire has roughly 100,000 distinct CDR3 sequences, 9.6% of them found once; the top ten carry around 3.6%. As for this clonotype: Its antigen remains unidentified.

Time point reported: pre-sensitization, week 0. Treatment in this sample: therapeutic diphenylcyclopropenone sensitization with weekly scalp DPC. Total RNA extraction was carried out from unfractionated whole blood. The origin of this receptor is a middle-aged woman with alopecia areata. Some clones in this sample may be carry-over from other donors' samples. The chain is built from TRBV20-1 and TRBJ1-5, with TRBD1 matching 7 bases. The sequencing used whole blood, collected in connection with sensitization to the hapten diphenylcyclopropenone (DPC). CDR3 DNA sequence: TGCAGTGTTCGCGGGACAGAAGATCAGCCCCAGCATTTT. It codes for CSVRGTEDQPQHF.